This TCR beta chain was obtained from a study of response to subunit inactivated influenza vaccine. Points from the study as a whole: The study's authors posited that every seasonal influenza vaccination enlists few new T cells.

The CDR3 runs 15 residues. Trimming took off 2 bases at V and 3 bases at J, with 11 bases between the two ends. In germline, CDR1 is MNHEY, CDR2 SVGAGI. About this clonotype itself: Its antigen is not known.

TCRdb ran MiXCR on the RT-PCR reads and lists one entry per CDR3 protein. The sample consists of 530,000 or so distinct CDR3 sequences, less than 15% of them appearing once. Specimen: PBMCs from blood, collected 12 days after vaccination. This receptor was identified in a man over 45 who received an inactivated influenza vaccine. The V call is TRBV6-5, the J call TRBJ1-5, with D maybe TRBD1 (5 bases). CDR3 DNA sequence: TGTGCCAGCAGTTACCCCGACAGATACAATCAGCCCCAGCATTTT. Residues: CASSYPDRYNQPQHF.